Listed below are T cell receptor beta chains from one sample, sequenced in a study of graft-versus-host responses after intestinal transplantation. Sequenced by immunoSEQ multiplex PCR; TCRdb stores in-frame clones only, minus some. This table has more than 70,000 clones, roughly 90% appearing once. For these receptors, no antigen is known. The sample was unstimulated CD4+ T cells sorted from spleen or lymph node cells, taken before intestinal transplant. The receptors shown here come from a human donor who received an intestinal transplant. Each CDR3 is given with its conserved first and last residue. A D gene is named only where the DNA matches it firmly. Size is omitted from some rows. Given values are once, few, many or a class for expanded clones.

abundance	v_gene	j_gene	len	d_gene	CDR3nt	CDR3aa
few	TRBV29-1	TRBJ2-7	13	-	TGCAGCGTTGCGGGACACCTCCTGGACGAGCAGTACTTC	CSVAGHLLDEQYF
-	TRBV13	TRBJ2-3	15	-	TGTGCCAGCAGCTTAGATCCGGGGAGCGCAGATACGCAGTATTTT	CASSLDPGSADTQYF
-	TRBV15	TRBJ2-5	15	-	TGTGCCACCAGCAGAGATGGGAGTCATCTTGAGACCCAGTACTTC	CATSRDGSHLETQYF
-	TRBV6-5	TRBJ1-6	15	-	TGTGCCAGCAGTTACTCGGGGGGGCCTAATTCACCCCTCCACTTT	CASSYSGGPNSPLHF
-	TRBV2	TRBJ2-2	15	TRBD2	TGTGCCAGCAGCGGACTAGCGGGGGGGCTCGGGGAGCTGTTTTTT	CASSGLAGGLGELFF
-	TRBV7-2	TRBJ1-1	15	-	TGTGCCAGCAGCTTGGTACTGGTACCGAACACTGAAGCTTTCTTT	CASSLVLVPNTEAFF
-	TRBV19	TRBJ2-7	15	TRBD1	TGTGCCAGCCGTCCGGGGGGGACAGGGGGGCGCGAGCAGTACTTC	CASRPGGTGGREQYF
-	TRBV5-8	TRBJ2-7	17	-	TGTGCCAGCAGGAAATCCGACAGGTTTATGGGATCGTGGGAGCAGTACTTC	CASRKSDRFMGSWEQYF
-	TRBV19	TRBJ1-1	12	-	TGTGCCAGTAGTATCGCCGGGACTGAAGCTTTCTTT	CASSIAGTEAFF
-	TRBV7-9	TRBJ1-2	11	TRBD1	TGTGCCAGCAGCCGAACTCAGGGGGTCACCTTC	CASSRTQGVTF
-	TRBV5-4	TRBJ2-1	15	TRBD2	TGTGCCAGCAAGAAAGCGGGGGGGCCAGGGAATGAGCAGTTCTTC	CASKKAGGPGNEQFF
-	TRBV7-6	TRBJ1-1	16	-	TGTGCCAGCAGCTCACCTGAGAGGGGGAGGGGCACTGAAGCTTTCTTT	CASSSPERGRGTEAFF
-	TRBV9	TRBJ1-2	12	-	TGTGCCAGCAGCGTAGTCGGCTATGGCTACACCTTC	CASSVVGYGYTF
-	TRBV6-6	TRBJ1-5	15	TRBD1	TGTGCCAGCAGTTACGGGGCAGGGGGACCGGGGCCCCAGCATTTT	CASSYGAGGPGPQHF
-	TRBV21-1	TRBJ1-1	20	-	TGTGCCAGCAGCAAAGGTAGCCTACAGGGGGCCCTTCAATTGAACACTGAAGCTTTCTTT	CASSKGSLQGALQLNTEAFF
-	TRBV27	TRBJ2-7	14	-	TGTGCCAGCAGACGACTAGAGGTTGTCCACGAGCAGTACTTC	CASRRLEVVHEQYF
-	TRBV9	TRBJ2-3	14	-	TGTGCCAGCAGCGTAGGCGGCAGCACAGATACGCAGTATTTT	CASSVGGSTDTQYF
-	TRBV7-9	TRBJ2-2	16	TRBD2	TGTGCCAGCAGCTCCCGACTAGCGGCGAACACCGGGGAGCTGTTTTTT	CASSSRLAANTGELFF
-	TRBV5-8	TRBJ2-1	15	TRBD2	TGTGCCAGCAGTCCAGGGACTAGTAAAAACAATGAGCAGTTCTTC	CASSPGTSKNNEQFF
-	TRBV29-1	TRBJ2-6	12	-	TGCAGCGCTGGCCCTGGGGCCAACGTCCTGACTTTC	CSAGPGANVLTF
once	TRBV25-1	TRBJ1-5	16	-	TGTGCCAGCAGCCCCCCCGGGGGGAAGGGCAATCAGCCCCAGCATTTT	CASSPPGGKGNQPQHF
-	TRBV19	TRBJ2-7	12	-	TGTGCCAGTAGTATTGCGGCCGGCAGAGTCTACTTC	CASSIAAGRVYF
-	TRBV5-1	TRBJ2-5	13	-	TGCGCCAGCGGCTCGGGGGTTGGAGAGACCCAGTACTTC	CASGSGVGETQYF
-	TRBV25-1	TRBJ1-6	16	TRBD1	TGTGCCAGCAGTGAGTGGGGGACAGGGTATAATTCACCCCTCCACTTT	CASSEWGTGYNSPLHF
-	TRBV5-4	TRBJ1-1	15	-	TGTGCCAGCAGCTTGGCCTTCAGGGCTAACACTGAAGCTTTCTTT	CASSLAFRANTEAFF
-	TRBV4-2	TRBJ1-2	11	-	TGTGCCAGCAGCCAAGGGGGCGGCTACACCTTC	CASSQGGGYTF
-	TRBV10-3	TRBJ2-7	15	TRBD2	TGTGCCATCAGTGGCCTAGCGGGGGACTACTCCGAGCAGTACTTC	CAISGLAGDYSEQYF
few	TRBV29-1	TRBJ1-1	14	TRBD1	TGCAGCGTTGAGGGAGAAGGACGGACAGGCGAAGCTTTCTTT	CSVEGEGRTGEAFF
-	TRBV5-1	TRBJ1-1	17	-	TGCGCCAGCAGCTTCGGGCAGGAAGTGGGGGGTAACACTGAAGCTTTCTTT	CASSFGQEVGGNTEAFF
once	TRBV4-1	TRBJ1-3	16	-	TGCGCCAGCAGCCAAGAAGGGGGTCATCAGGGAAACACCATATATTTT	CASSQEGGHQGNTIYF
-	TRBV18	TRBJ1-1	15	TRBD1	TGTGCCAGCTCACCTTTACTGGACAGGGCCACTGAAGCTTTCTTT	CASSPLLDRATEAFF
-	TRBV19	TRBJ2-2	15	TRBD1	TGTGCCAGTAGTACAGAATACCAGGGGGCCGGGGAGCTGTTTTTT	CASSTEYQGAGELFF
-	TRBV5-1	TRBJ2-7	16	-	TGCGCCAGCAGCTATGGAGACAGGTCCGCATTCTACGAGCAGTACTTC	CASSYGDRSAFYEQYF
-	TRBV10-2	TRBJ2-7	13	TRBD1	TGCGCCAGCAGTGCGTTACAGGGGGCCGAGCAGTACTTC	CASSALQGAEQYF
-	TRBV6-5	TRBJ2-7	16	TRBD2	TGTGCCAGCAGTTACTCGGGACTAGCGGGGGGCCACGAGCAGTACTTC	CASSYSGLAGGHEQYF